Listed here are 26 T cell receptor beta chains from one sample, sequenced in a study of T cell responses to AZD1222 COVID-19 vaccine. Sequenced by immunoSEQ multiplex PCR; TCRdb stores in-frame clones only, minus some. The sample lists more than 150,000 clones, approximately 89% occurring once. Here the sequenced sample was peripheral blood, taken on day 0 of AZD1222 vaccination. Every receptor here comes from an adult in good health.

Here the CDR3 DNA reads TGTGCCAGCAGCTTGGCCGACCCGGTGGCTGAAGCTTTCTTT. Translating gives CASSLADPVAEAFF. The chain recombines TRBV5-5 with TRBJ1-1; D is uncertain. Looked up from germline, CDR1 is SGHKS and CDR2 is YYEKEE (reference sequence). Trimming removed 0 bases from V and 6 bases from J, with 12 bases in between. The CDR3 has 14 amino acids.

V gene TRBV10-3 combines with J gene TRBJ1-5; D uncertain. The CDR3 totals 13 residues. CDR1 and CDR2 from the germline V gene are ENHRY and SYGVKD. Trimming removed 0 bases from V and 4 bases from J, with 4 bases in between. Here the CDR3 DNA reads TGTGCCATCAGTGAGTCTAGGAATCAGCCCCAGCATTTT. Translation gives CAISESRNQPQHF.

The V gene is TRBV28, the J gene TRBJ1-1, with D unresolved. Germline assignment: CDR1 MDHEN and CDR2 SYDVKM. The CDR3 sequence is 14 residues long. V gave up 6 bases and J gave up 1 base, with 12 bases separating them. The CDR3 protein is CASSPGRRNTEAFF. DNA of the CDR3: TGTGCCAGCAGCCCCGGACGGCGGAACACTGAAGCTTTCTTT. Full variable domain (outside the CDR3, taken from reference TRBV28 and TRBJ1-1): DVKVTQSSRYLVKRTGEKVFLECVQDMDHENMFWYRQDPGLGLRLIYFSYDVKMKEKGDIPEGYSVSREKKERFSLILESASTNQTSMYLCASSPGRRNTEAFFGQGTRLTVV.

This clone was observed a single time. The V call is TRBV20-1, the J call TRBJ2-5, with D hard to call. The length of the CDR3 is 12 residues. Germline lookup yields CDR1 DFQATT and CDR2 SNEGSKA (reference sequence). Trimming left V 3 bases short and J 9 bases short, with 14 bases between. The CDR3 region is CSASSGDGAQYF. CDR3 coding DNA: TGCAGTGCTAGTTCGGGCGATGGGGCCCAGTACTTC.

This clone was seen only once. This chain connects TRBV5-1 to TRBJ1-5; D call uncertain. CDR1 and CDR2 from the germline V gene are SGHRS and YFSETQ. The CDR3 sequence is 14 residues long. Deletions cut 0 bases from V and 10 bases from J, with 14 bases between. The CDR3 DNA follows: TGCGCCAGCAGCTTGGAGGCACCCATCTCACCCCAGCATTTT. Its translation: CASSLEAPISPQHF.

The chain employs TRBV5-4 and TRBJ2-6; TRBD1 matches at 7 bases. This CDR3 has 19 amino acids. Losses at the gene ends were 4 bases for V and 0 bases for J; bases not matched to a gene: 13. CDR1 is SGHNT, CDR2 YYREEE, per germline (reference sequence). The CDR3 region has the DNA TGTGCCAGCAGCAGCTTACAGGGGACCTCCAGCTCTGGGGCCAACGTCCTGACTTTC. It specifies CASSSLQGTSSSGANVLTF.

The V call is TRBV6-2 or TRBV6-3, the J call TRBJ2-2; D unresolved. Germline V gene sequence: CDR1 MNHEY, CDR2 SVGEGT. The CDR3 runs 15 residues. The V end was cut by 2 bases, the J end by 1 base, with 8 bases between. CDR3: CASSYTEKNTGELFF. The CDR3 DNA sequence: TGTGCCAGCAGTTACACGGAAAAGAACACCGGGGAGCTGTTTTTT.

The chain combines TRBV6-1 with TRBJ2-1, with D possibly matching TRBD1 (6 bases). Trimming removed 2 bases from V and 0 bases from J, with 20 bases in between. There are 19 residues in the CDR3. Per germline, CDR1 MNHNS and CDR2 SASEGT. CDR3 residues: CASSERQGLSPSSYNEQFF. The DNA for the CDR3 is TGTGCCAGCAGTGAACGTCAGGGGCTGTCGCCAAGCTCCTACAATGAGCAGTTCTTC.

The chain joins TRBV6-6 to TRBJ1-6, with TRBD1 as a possible D gene (5 bases). Germline values: CDR1 MNHNY, CDR2 SVGAGI (reference sequence). There are 15 residues in the CDR3. Trimming removed 6 bases at V and 5 bases at J, with 14 bases between. Written as DNA, the CDR3 is TGTGCCAGCAGCTCAGGGATAGATAATAATTCACCCCTCCACTTT. Translating it yields CASSSGIDNNSPLHF.

The chain links TRBV7-6 to TRBJ2-1; TRBD2 agrees at 8 bases. CDR1 and CDR2 from the germline V gene are SGHVS and FNYEAQ. CDR3 size: 14 residues. The V gene end was trimmed by 5 bases and the J gene end by 4 bases; junction bases not matched to a gene: 4. CDR3 nucleotide sequence: TGTGCCAGCAGCCCCGGGGGGGCTTACAATGAGCAGTTCTTC. This gives the protein CASSPGGAYNEQFF.

The rearrangement links TRBV7-3 to TRBJ2-1; 7 bases are shared with TRBD1. This CDR3 spans 14 amino acids. V dropped 0 bases and J dropped 8; count of bases not matched to a gene: 4. Germline-derived CDR1 and CDR2 are SGHTA and FQGTGA. In nucleotides, the CDR3 is TGTGCCAGCAGCTTAACTAGAGGGGGCCATGAGCAGTTCTTC. This translates into CASSLTRGGHEQFF.

The J gene is TRBJ1-2, the V gene TRBV28; TRBD1 is a possible D gene (5 bases). This CDR3 region has 16 residues. Germline V lookup: CDR1 MDHEN, CDR2 SYDVKM. V was trimmed by 1 base and J by 4 bases, leaving 16 bases between them. In nucleotides, the CDR3 is TGTGCCAGCAGTTTATCTTTGCCGGGACCTCCCTATGGCTACACCTTC. Translating gives CASSLSLPGPPYGYTF.

The rearrangement uses TRBV7-2 and TRBJ1-1; D gene ambiguous. Trimming left V 8 bases short and J 4 bases short, with 17 bases between. The CDR3 runs to 14 residues. Germline assignment: CDR1 SGHTA and CDR2 FQGNSA. CDR3 bases: TGTGCCAGCGGCTCGGAGGAAGGTTCCACTGAAGCTTTCTTT. This encodes CASGSEEGSTEAFF.

The V gene is TRBV11-3, the J gene TRBJ2-1; a possible D gene is TRBD2 (5 bases). The CDR3 covers 15 residues. V shed 5 bases and J shed 8 bases, with 19 bases lying between them. CDR1 is SGHNT, CDR2 YENEEA, per germline. The CDR3 DNA sequence: TGTGCCAGCAGCCGCCAGGAGGTGGAACGGGATGAGCAGTTCTTC. Amino acid sequence: CASSRQEVERDEQFF.

This chain uses TRBV5-8 with TRBJ2-1; 8 bases are shared with TRBD1. This CDR3 comprises 15 residues. In germline, CDR1 is SGHTS, CDR2 YDEGEE. The J segment lost 4 bases and the V segment lost 1 base, leaving 4 bases of the junction unmatched. The CDR3 loop is CASSLPGTGYNEQFF. The DNA of the CDR3 is TGTGCCAGCAGCTTGCCCGGGACAGGTTACAATGAGCAGTTCTTC.

V and J are TRBV5-1 and TRBJ2-1, with 7 bases lining up with TRBD1. This CDR3 has 13 residues. V was pared by 3 bases and J by 13 bases, with 10 bases of the junction left unmatched. Germline V gene data show CDR1 as SGHRS and CDR2 as YFSETQ. The DNA of the CDR3 is TGCGCCAGCAGCTCGGGCATAGGGGGCTCTCAGTTCTTC. This codes for CASSSGIGGSQFF.

The V call is TRBV6-5, the J call TRBJ1-2, with D uncertain. Trimming removed 10 bases from V and 2 bases from J, with 11 bases in between. Germline-derived CDR1 and CDR2 are MNHEY and SVGAGI. This CDR3 contains 12 residues. The CDR3 DNA sequence: TGTGCCACCCAGGAAGGGAACTATGGCTACACCTTC. This codes for CATQEGNYGYTF.

The rearrangement joins TRBV28 to TRBJ2-7; TRBD1 agrees at 7 bases. With 4 bases clipped from V and 6 bases from J, the junction kept 12 bases outside the gene matches. Germline lookup yields CDR1 MDHEN and CDR2 SYDVKM. The length of the CDR3 is 15 residues. DNA for the CDR3: TGTGCCAGCAGTTCGCCGACAGGGCTGACGGGCGAGCAGTACTTC. It yields the protein CASSSPTGLTGEQYF.

The gene calls are TRBV18 and TRBJ2-5; TRBD2 matches 7 bases. Germline V lookup: CDR1 KGHSH, CDR2 LQKENI. The J segment lost 3 bases and the V segment lost 6 bases, leaving 7 bases of the junction unmatched. The CDR3 contains 14 residues. The CDR3 loop reads CASSLAGAEETQYF. CDR3 DNA: TGTGCCAGCTCCTTGGCGGGAGCCGAAGAGACCCAGTACTTC.

DNA of the CDR3: TGTGCCAGCTCACCACTTGGGACATATAATTCACCCCTCCACTTT. This translates into CASSPLGTYNSPLHF. The rearrangement joins TRBV18 to TRBJ1-6; TRBD1 is a possible D gene (6 bases). Germline-derived CDR1 and CDR2 are KGHSH and LQKENI. V lost 1 base and J lost 4, with 8 bases in between. The CDR3 loop spans 15 amino acids.

This chain connects TRBV5-1 to TRBJ2-1; TRBD2 aligns across 10 bases. The germline gives CDR1 SGHRS, CDR2 YFSETQ. This CDR3 is 15 amino acids long. V dropped 4 bases and J dropped 9; count of bases not matched to a gene: 10. CDR3 sequence (DNA): TGCGCCAGCAGCAGGGCTAGCGGGAGCATAAGTGAGCAGTTCTTC. It encodes CASSRASGSISEQFF.

The chain recombines TRBV19 with TRBJ2-7; D is unresolved. This CDR3 contains 14 residues. Trimming pared 2 bases from V and 2 bases from J, leaving 10 bases between. CDR1 and CDR2 (germline): LNHDA, SQIVND (reference sequence). CDR3 bases: TGTGCCAGTAGTATACTGACATGCACCTACGAGCAGTACTTC. Protein product: CASSILTCTYEQYF.

The chain couples TRBV28 to TRBJ2-3; unclear D gene. Germline V gene lookup returns CDR1 MDHEN and CDR2 SYDVKM. The CDR3 consists of 12 residues. Trimming cost V 5 bases and J 4 bases, with 7 bases left between them. The CDR3 region has the DNA TGTGCCAGCAGTACCCTTGCAGATACGCAGTATTTT. Amino acids: CASSTLADTQYF.

The gene calls are TRBV7-2 and TRBJ1-1, with D possibly TRBD1 on 6 matching bases. CDR1 is SGHTA and CDR2 is FQGNSA in the germline V gene. V dropped 5 bases and J dropped 7 bases, with 23 bases sitting between them. The CDR3 runs 16 residues. The DNA of the CDR3 is TGTGCCAGCAGCCTAAGACAGGAAGGAGGAAAGTTTGAAGCTTTCTTT. This gives the protein CASSLRQEGGKFEAFF.

This CDR3 is CASRAPEKLFF. The CDR3 region has the DNA TGTGCCAGTAGAGCCCCGGAAAAACTGTTTTTT. V usage is TRBV19 and J usage is TRBJ1-4; D gene uncertain. The CDR3 consists of 11 residues. V lost 6 bases to trimming and J lost 8 bases, with 7 bases between them. Germline CDR1 and CDR2: LNHDA and SQIVND (reference sequence).

The chain carries TRBV10-2 and TRBJ2-7; D remains ambiguous. Trimming removed 2 bases from V and 0 bases from J, with 11 bases in between. Germline values: CDR1 WSHSY, CDR2 SAAADI. The CDR3 sequence is 15 residues long. The CDR3 spells CASSEPWISSYEQYF. CDR3 nucleotides: TGCGCCAGCAGTGAGCCTTGGATTAGCTCCTACGAGCAGTACTTC.